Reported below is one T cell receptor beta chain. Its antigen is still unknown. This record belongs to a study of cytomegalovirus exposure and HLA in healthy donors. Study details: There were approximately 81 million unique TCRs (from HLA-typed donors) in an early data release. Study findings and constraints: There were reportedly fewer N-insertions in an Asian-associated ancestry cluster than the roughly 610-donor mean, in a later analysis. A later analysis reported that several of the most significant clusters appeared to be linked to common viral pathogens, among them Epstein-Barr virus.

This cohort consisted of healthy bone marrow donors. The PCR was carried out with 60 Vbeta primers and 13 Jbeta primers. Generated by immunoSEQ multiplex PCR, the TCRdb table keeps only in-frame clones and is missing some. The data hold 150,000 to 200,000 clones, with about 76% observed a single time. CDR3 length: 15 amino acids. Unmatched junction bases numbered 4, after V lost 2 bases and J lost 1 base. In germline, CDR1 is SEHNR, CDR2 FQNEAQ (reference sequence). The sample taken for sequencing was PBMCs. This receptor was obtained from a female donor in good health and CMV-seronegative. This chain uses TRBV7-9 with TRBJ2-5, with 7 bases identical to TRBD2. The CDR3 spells CASSLTGGSQETQYF. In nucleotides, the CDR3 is TGTGCCAGCAGCTTAACGGGAGGTTCCCAAGAGACCCAGTACTTC.